This T cell receptor (beta chain) was retrieved from a study of regulatory T cells in long-lasting Graves disease. Study-wide results and limits: New patients shared fewer public clonotypes (approximately 1,000) than persistent patients did (around 2,900).

Stated time point: newly diagnosed GD, antithyroid drugs for less than 3 months. Scientists built the TCR library using RNA that was extracted from PBMCs. Sequencing libraries for TCR beta were prepared with iRepertoire HTBI primers and Arm-PCR of CDR3 regions. A single record per CDR3 protein comes from TCRdb applying MiXCR to the multiplex PCR reads. This table has 350,000 to 550,000 distinct CDR3 sequences, about a sixth appearing once. Concerning this clonotype itself: No antigen is known for it.

Trimming took off 10 bases at V and 4 bases at J, with 20 bases between the two ends. The CDR3 length is 14 residues. Germline loops: CDR1 MDHEN, CDR2 SYDVKM. The same sample was also studied in work on T cells in Graves' hyperthyroidism and ophthalmopathy. This second report adds: Among the patients, aged 18 to 65, hyperthyroidism was newly diagnosed and had lasted under 2 months.

Sequencing used peripheral blood mononuclear cells (PBMCs), obtained at new diagnosis, from a patient treated with antithyroid drugs. The receptor was isolated from a woman under 30 with Graves disease. This chain joins TRBV28 and TRBJ2-7, with D possibly matching TRBD1 (8 bases). CDR3 amino acids: CATQTDREGYEQYF. For the CDR3, the DNA is TGTGCCACACAAACGGACAGGGAGGGGTACGAGCAGTACTTC. Together with reference TRBV28 and TRBJ2-7, the CDR3 gives the full variable domain: DVKVTQSSRYLVKRTGEKVFLECVQDMDHENMFWYRQDPGLGLRLIYFSYDVKMKEKGDIPEGYSVSREKKERFSLILESASTNQTSMYLCATQTDREGYEQYFGPGTRLTVT.